Below, 10 T cell receptor beta chains from the same sample are listed, as sequenced in a study of shared clonotypes between healthy human individuals. The naive CD8 subset, CD45RO-negative cells positively selected for CCR7, excluded terminally differentiated effector memory CD45RA+ cells. Here immunoSEQ multiplex PCR was the method, and the copy in TCRdb shows in-frame clones only, minus some. Seen here are some 2,000,000 clones, roughly 94% observed once, and the top ten hold around 1.1%. Sample: naive CD8+ T cells sorted from blood. The receptors derive from a man between 18 and 29 years old in good health.

For this clone: This sample also contains other DNA sequences that code for the same CDR3. The chain carries TRBV7-9 and TRBJ2-7; no clear D gene. CDR1 and CDR2 (germline): SEHNR, FQNEAQ (reference sequence). CDR3 length: 13 amino acids. V was shortened by 1 base and J by 6 bases, with 10 bases between the two germline ends. The CDR3 DNA sequence: TGTGCCAGCAGCTTAGTCGGAACGCCCGAGCAGTACTTC. This gives the protein CASSLVGTPEQYF.

The chain carries TRBV6-6 and TRBJ2-7; no definite D call. Trimming removed 3 bases from V and 3 bases from J, with 9 bases in between. Germline V gene data show CDR1 as MNHNY and CDR2 as SVGAGI (reference sequence). CDR3 size: 13 residues. CDR3 DNA: TGTGCCAGCAGTTATAATTCCCGCTACGAGCAGTACTTC. It encodes CASSYNSRYEQYF.

The genes are TRBV6-1 and TRBJ2-1; 9 nucleotides align to TRBD2. The germline V gene encodes CDR1 MNHNS and CDR2 SASEGT. The CDR3 extends over 16 amino acids. J was trimmed by 10 bases and V by 3 bases; bases with no gene match: 13. The CDR3 DNA follows: TGTGCCAGCAGTGACCGGCTAGCGGGGATGCAAGGGGAGCAGTTCTTC. It yields the protein CASSDRLAGMQGEQFF.

A remark on this clone: This specimen includes other DNA sequences encoding the same CDR3. Written as DNA, the CDR3 is TGTGCCAGTAGTATTAAGTCAAGCTACGAGCAGTACTTC. It specifies CASSIKSSYEQYF. The chain links TRBV19 to TRBJ2-7; D gene ambiguous. The CDR3 sequence is 13 residues long. Germline CDR1 reads LNHDA; CDR2 reads SQIVND (reference sequence). V was cut by 3 bases and J by 3 bases, with 9 bases left in between.

The chain uses TRBV7-6 and TRBJ1-5, with D maybe TRBD1 (5 bases). Germline V gives CDR1 SGHVS, CDR2 FNYEAQ. The germline V and J ends were trimmed by 1 base and 2 bases, with 15 bases remaining between them. This CDR3 is 17 amino acids long. CDR3 region: CASSLGPSGAGNQPQHF. The CDR3, as DNA: TGTGCCAGCAGCTTAGGCCCATCCGGGGCGGGCAATCAGCCCCAGCATTTT.

This sequence joins TRBV28 and TRBJ1-5; tentatively, D is TRBD1 (6 bases). Germline V gene sequence: CDR1 MDHEN, CDR2 SYDVKM. CDR3 length: 15 amino acids. V was shortened by 1 base and J by 5 bases, with 12 bases between the two germline ends. CDR3: CASSLFRQADQPQHF. DNA of the CDR3: TGTGCCAGCAGTTTATTTCGACAGGCTGATCAGCCCCAGCATTTT.

The rearrangement links TRBV6-6 to TRBJ1-1; D is perhaps TRBD1 (5 bases). V was cut by 2 bases and J by 3 bases, with 10 bases left in between. The CDR3 is made up of 14 amino acids. Per the germline V gene, CDR1 is MNHNY and CDR2 is SVGAGI (reference sequence). CDR3: CASSYMVTDTEAFF. DNA of the CDR3: TGTGCCAGCAGTTACATGGTGACAGACACTGAAGCTTTCTTT.

As for this clone: The sample carries other DNA sequences with the same CDR3. The CDR3 protein is CASSLGNEQYF. The CDR3 DNA is TGTGCCAGCAGTTTAGGGAACGAGCAGTACTTC. This chain links TRBV27 with TRBJ2-7; no reliable D call. There are 11 residues in the CDR3. Looked up from germline, CDR1 is MNHEY and CDR2 is SMNVEV (reference sequence). The ends were cut back, 2 bases at V and 5 bases at J, with 4 bases in the middle.

CDR3 nucleotides: TGCGCCAGCAGCCAAGTGAACGCGCTCCAAGAGACCCAGTACTTC. It encodes CASSQVNALQETQYF. The V call is TRBV4-3, the J call TRBJ2-5; D gene ambiguous. Per the germline V gene, CDR1 is LGHNA and CDR2 is YSLEER. The CDR3 contains 15 residues. V lost 1 base, J lost 1 base, and 10 bases lay in between.

The rearrangement joins TRBV7-3 to TRBJ1-1; 8 bases are shared with TRBD1. The CDR3 sequence is 18 residues long. The germline V gene encodes CDR1 SGHTA and CDR2 FQGTGA. V shed 0 bases and J 4 bases; nucleotides not matched to a gene: 13. The CDR3 region has the DNA TGTGCCAGCAGCTTAACAGTACGACAGGGGAACCTCGGCACTGAAGCTTTCTTT. This codes for CASSLTVRQGNLGTEAFF.